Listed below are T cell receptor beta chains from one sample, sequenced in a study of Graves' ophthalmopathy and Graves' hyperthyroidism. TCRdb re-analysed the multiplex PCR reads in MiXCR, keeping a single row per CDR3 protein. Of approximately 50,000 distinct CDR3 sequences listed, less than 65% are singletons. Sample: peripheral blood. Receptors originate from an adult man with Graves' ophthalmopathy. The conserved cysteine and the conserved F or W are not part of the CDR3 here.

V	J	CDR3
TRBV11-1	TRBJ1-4	ASSAPRAWNEKLF
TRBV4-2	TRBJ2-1	ASSHGTSENNEQF
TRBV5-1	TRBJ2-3	ASSSRLSSGGADTQY
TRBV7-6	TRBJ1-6	ASSRDRDPPLH
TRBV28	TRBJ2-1	ASSPRTRLGNEQF
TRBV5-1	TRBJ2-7	ASSLTGSYEQY
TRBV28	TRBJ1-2	ASSLVEPIYGYT
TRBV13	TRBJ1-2	ASSTPYGYT
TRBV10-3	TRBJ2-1	AISESRLAGVVYNEQF
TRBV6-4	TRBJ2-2	ASSENGENTGELF
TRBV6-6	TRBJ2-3	ASSYVTSGVVRDTQY
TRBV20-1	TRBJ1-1	SAHATGGRVHTEAF
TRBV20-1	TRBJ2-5	SARRMETQY